This T cell receptor beta chain appears in the sequencing data of a study of blood T cell repertoires in COVID-19. The participants were between about 18 and 90 years old and came from under 25 US areas. Original methodology: Amplification with reference gene primers provided the estimates of nucleated cell counts. Using immunoSEQ multiplex PCR, the repertoire was profiled, and TCRdb retains in-frame clones only, with some absent. V and J calls and clone size are given by that table; D and trimming were obtained from the DNA. Of under 350,000 clones listed, 80% to 90% were seen once; the top ten hold 4% to 5%. Germline assignment: CDR1 SQVTM and CDR2 ANQGSEA. The junction had 14 bases not matched to a gene; V was cut back by 1 base and J by 0 bases. CDR3 size: 18 residues.

Sequences were obtained from PBMCs or T cells enriched from blood (not recorded which). This receptor was identified in a woman between 35 and 50 years old with acute COVID-19. The rearrangement uses TRBV29-1 and TRBJ1-1; 7 bases match TRBD1. The CDR3 DNA sequence: TGCAGCGTTGAAGTCCCGATCCTACACACAGGGGTGAACACTGAAGCTTTCTTT. It translates to CSVEVPILHTGVNTEAFF.